This T cell receptor beta chain was sequenced during a study of T cells in Graves' hyperthyroidism and ophthalmopathy. Study overall: Upon initial diagnosis and before any treatment, peripheral blood was collected.

Trimming at V came to 1 base and at J to 6 bases, leaving 4 bases not matched to a gene. The CDR3 has 14 residues. Absence of ophthalmopathy progression within 18 months defined stable Graves' hyperthyroidism. Concerning this clonotype: Its antigen is unidentified.

Regions amplified from RNA transcripts were the TCR beta CDR3 regions. Initially, a first-round RT-PCR of the TCR CDR3 employed the HTBI primer set. A single record per CDR3 protein comes from TCRdb applying MiXCR to the multiplex PCR reads. This sample has some 300,000 distinct CDR3 sequences, with 12% to 15% found just once. The study's findings and limits: Patients with ophthalmopathy were separated from those with stable hyperthyroidism by a 13 V-J model.

Sample: blood. The gene calls are TRBV12-3 or TRBV12-4 and TRBJ1-2; 8 bases fit TRBD1. This clonotype was sampled from a woman between 35 and 50 years old with Graves' hyperthyroidism. Written as DNA, the CDR3 is TGTGCCAGCAGTTTAGACAGGGGGTTCGATGGCTACACCTTC. Its translation: CASSLDRGFDGYTF.